Included here is one T cell receptor (beta chain) sequence, with context. Its specificity is unknown. The data were taken from a study of T cells in Graves' hyperthyroidism and ophthalmopathy. Across the study: Blood from the periphery was taken at initial diagnosis, before any treatment. Overall study results and limits: Expanded thyroid clonotypes (above 0.001) were mostly also found in blood. Through a model of 13 V-J features, ophthalmopathy was separated from stable hyperthyroidism.

Ophthalmopathy patients all had a Clinical Activity Score of at least 3, a NOSPECS grade of at least 4 and disease under 3 months old. Germline V gene sequence: CDR1 SQVTM, CDR2 ANQGSEA. This CDR3 spans 11 amino acids. V lost 5 bases and J 5 bases, leaving 10 bases between the germline ends. The TCR beta CDR3 regions underwent amplification using RNA transcripts as the source. The HTBI primer set served for first-round RT-PCR of the TCR CDR3. TCRdb analysed the multiplex PCR reads with MiXCR anew, one entry per CDR3 protein. The sample contains hundreds of thousands of distinct CDR3 sequences, less than 25% of which appear only once.

The source is a man in his thirties or forties with Graves' ophthalmopathy. What was sequenced was blood. The gene calls are TRBV29-1 and TRBJ2-7; D may be TRBD2 (5 bases). CDR3 loop: CSVTGLDEQYF. The CDR3 region has the DNA TGCAGCGTTACGGGGTTGGACGAGCAGTACTTC.